This T cell receptor beta chain was observed in a study of regulatory T cells in long-lasting Graves disease. Study-wide points: The researchers studied only peripheral blood, not thyroid tissue.

With iRepertoire HTBI primers and Arm-PCR of CDR3 regions, TCR beta libraries were built. MiXCR was run by TCRdb on the multiplex PCR reads, yielding one entry per CDR3 protein. The sample holds 240,000 or so distinct CDR3 sequences, around 21% seen once. Regarding time point: newly diagnosed GD, antithyroid drugs for less than 3 months. PBMC RNA was the source of the TCR library. Graves' disease diagnosis followed American Thyroid Association guidelines. Worth noting for this clonotype: Its antigen is not known.

The clonotype was recovered from a female donor with Graves disease. The sequenced sample was peripheral blood mononuclear cells (PBMCs), obtained at new diagnosis, from a patient treated with antithyroid drugs.

CDR3 bases: TGTGCCAGCAGCCCGTCGGGTGCCGGGGAGCTGTTTTTT. This codes for CASSPSGAGELFF. The rearrangement uses TRBV5-4 and TRBJ2-2; D gene uncertain. From germline, CDR1 is SGHNT and CDR2 YYREEE (reference sequence). The CDR3 is 13 amino acids. V was cut by 4 bases and J by 6 bases, with 10 bases left in between.